Listed below are T cell receptor beta chains from one sample, sequenced in a study of control samples from healthy donors and cancer patients. This table comes from immunoSEQ multiplex PCR, and its TCRdb copy is limited to in-frame clones, with some not included. The table records about 55,000 clones, around 90% of them present only once. Sequences were obtained from blood. These receptors were obtained from a man aged 50 to 60 in good health. The CDR3 runs from the conserved cysteine through the conserved F or W. Fields, in order: J gene, D gene, V gene, clone size, CDR3 protein, CDR3 DNA. The D gene is left open where the match is weak. Part of the rows lack a size; the others show once, few, many or a class for expanded clones.

J: TRBJ2-7; D: TRBD1; V: TRBV7-9; size: -; CDR3: CASSFGTGGPTYEQYF; DNA: TGTGCCAGCAGCTTCGGGACAGGGGGTCCCACCTACGAGCAGTACTTC
J: TRBJ2-2; D: TRBD2; V: TRBV19; size: -; CDR3: CASSASGTSLTGELFF; DNA: TGTGCCAGTAGTGCTAGCGGGACCAGCCTCACCGGGGAGCTGTTTTTT
J: TRBJ1-3; D: -; V: TRBV6-5; size: -; CDR3: CASNYGTNSGNTIYF; DNA: TGTGCCAGCAACTACGGGACTAACTCTGGAAACACCATATATTTT
J: TRBJ1-2; D: -; V: TRBV6-5; size: -; CDR3: CASTGEGGYTF; DNA: TGTGCCAGCACGGGGGAGGGTGGCTACACCTTC
J: TRBJ1-6; D: TRBD1; V: TRBV30; size: once; CDR3: CAWNDRGLSPLHF; DNA: TGTGCCTGGAATGACAGGGGTTTATCACCCCTCCACTTT
J: TRBJ1-5; D: -; V: TRBV7-8; size: -; CDR3: CASSFRGGSQPQHF; DNA: TGTGCCAGCAGCTTCAGGGGTGGGTCTCAGCCCCAGCATTTT
J: TRBJ1-3; D: TRBD1; V: TRBV15; size: -; CDR3: CATSTQGVGNTIYF; DNA: TGTGCCACCAGCACCCAGGGGGTAGGAAACACCATATATTTT
J: TRBJ2-1; D: -; V: TRBV20-1; size: -; CDR3: CSAQHNEQFF; DNA: TGCAGTGCTCAGCACAATGAGCAGTTCTTC
J: TRBJ2-6; D: TRBD1; V: TRBV7-9; size: -; CDR3: CASSSTGVAGANVLTF; DNA: TGTGCCAGCAGCTCGACAGGGGTGGCTGGGGCCAACGTCCTGACTTTC
J: TRBJ2-5; D: -; V: TRBV9; size: -; CDR3: CASSVAGGDETQYF; DNA: TGTGCCAGCAGCGTAGCTGGGGGCGACGAGACCCAGTACTTC
J: TRBJ2-1; D: TRBD2; V: TRBV29-1; size: -; CDR3: CSVPSGLAVYNEQFF; DNA: TGCAGCGTACCATCGGGACTAGCGGTGTACAATGAGCAGTTCTTC
J: TRBJ1-1; D: -; V: TRBV29-1; size: -; CDR3: CSVPGALRGNTEAFF; DNA: TGCAGCGTTCCGGGGGCACTCAGGGGGAACACTGAAGCTTTCTTT
J: TRBJ2-1; D: -; V: TRBV20-1; size: -; CDR3: CSALLGVEQFF; DNA: TGCAGTGCTCTGCTAGGGGTTGAGCAGTTCTTC
J: TRBJ2-2; D: -; V: TRBV11-2; size: -; CDR3: CASSLGPGELFF; DNA: TGTGCCAGCAGCTTAGGACCCGGGGAGCTGTTTTTT
J: TRBJ2-3; D: -; V: TRBV19; size: -; CDR3: CASTDGDSTDTQYF; DNA: TGTGCCAGTACCGACGGCGATAGCACAGATACGCAGTATTTT
J: TRBJ2-3; D: TRBD2; V: TRBV28; size: -; CDR3: CASSFEASGRVGTQYF; DNA: TGTGCCAGCAGTTTCGAGGCTAGCGGGAGGGTGGGTACGCAGTATTTT
J: TRBJ1-1; D: TRBD1; V: TRBV10-3; size: -; CDR3: CAIRAQTGANTEAFF; DNA: TGTGCCATCAGAGCTCAGACAGGGGCGAACACTGAAGCTTTCTTT
J: TRBJ2-5; D: TRBD1; V: TRBV11-1; size: few; CDR3: CASSWGQGTSQETQYF; DNA: TGTGCCAGCAGCTGGGGACAGGGGACGAGTCAAGAGACCCAGTACTTC
J: TRBJ1-1; D: -; V: TRBV27; size: -; CDR3: CASSLMVANTEAFF; DNA: TGTGCCAGCAGTTTAATGGTGGCGAACACTGAAGCTTTCTTT
J: TRBJ2-1; D: TRBD2; V: TRBV4-2; size: -; CDR3: CASSHTPGGISYNEQFF; DNA: TGTGCCAGCAGCCACACCCCGGGGGGAATCTCCTACAATGAGCAGTTCTTC
J: TRBJ1-1; D: TRBD1; V: TRBV11-1; size: -; CDR3: CAGSQGADTEAFF; DNA: TGTGCCGGCTCCCAGGGGGCAGACACTGAAGCTTTCTTT
J: TRBJ2-5; D: -; V: TRBV28; size: -; CDR3: CASSWRVGGRDQYF; DNA: TGTGCCAGCAGTTGGAGGGTAGGGGGTAGGGACCAGTACTTC
J: TRBJ1-2; D: -; V: TRBV3-1/TRBV3-2; size: -; CDR3: CASSQAEIANYGYTF; DNA: TGTGCCAGCAGCCAAGCGGAAATAGCGAACTATGGCTACACCTTC
J: TRBJ2-7; D: -; V: TRBV23-1; size: -; CDR3: CASSQDHSKRRSSYEQYF; DNA: TGCGCCAGCAGTCAAGACCACTCTAAACGCAGGAGCTCCTACGAGCAGTACTTC
J: TRBJ1-1; D: -; V: TRBV28; size: -; CDR3: CASRTGVQLLWGTTEAFF; DNA: TGTGCCAGCAGGACAGGCGTTCAACTCTTATGGGGGACCACTGAAGCTTTCTTT
J: TRBJ2-7; D: -; V: TRBV28; size: -; CDR3: CASSLNVGNPYEQYF; DNA: TGTGCCAGCAGTTTAAACGTAGGCAACCCCTACGAGCAGTACTTC
J: TRBJ1-2; D: -; V: TRBV15; size: -; CDR3: CATRGEGSYGYTF; DNA: TGTGCCACCAGAGGGGAGGGTAGCTATGGCTACACCTTC
J: TRBJ1-6; D: -; V: TRBV19; size: once; CDR3: CASSSSRNSPLHF; DNA: TGTGCCAGTAGTTCAAGTAGAAATTCACCCCTCCACTTT
J: TRBJ2-2; D: -; V: TRBV6-5; size: -; CDR3: CASTPGGYTGELFF; DNA: TGTGCCAGCACCCCGGGCGGATACACCGGGGAGCTGTTTTTT
J: TRBJ1-4; D: -; V: TRBV6-2/TRBV6-3; size: -; CDR3: CASSRGFTEKLFF; DNA: TGTGCCAGCAGCAGGGGTTTTACGGAAAAACTGTTTTTT
J: TRBJ1-2; D: -; V: TRBV19; size: -; CDR3: CASSILGRDGLDF; DNA: TGTGCCAGTAGTATTCTGGGCCGGGACGGACTCGACTTC
J: TRBJ2-3; D: -; V: TRBV14; size: -; CDR3: CASSQVQTQYF; DNA: TGTGCCAGCAGCCAAGTGCAAACGCAGTATTTT
J: TRBJ2-7; D: -; V: TRBV10-1; size: -; CDR3: CVPREAYF; DNA: TGCGTCCCCCGAGAAGCGTACTTC
J: TRBJ2-7; D: -; V: TRBV9; size: -; CDR3: CASSVSSTGEQYF; DNA: TGTGCCAGCAGCGTCTCTTCCACTGGCGAGCAGTACTTC
J: TRBJ2-7; D: TRBD2; V: TRBV29-1; size: -; CDR3: CSVGTSGPYEQYF; DNA: TGCAGCGTCGGGACTAGCGGCCCCTACGAGCAGTACTTC
J: TRBJ2-7; D: -; V: TRBV7-2; size: -; CDR3: CASSFAQGSSYEQYF; DNA: TGTGCCAGCAGCTTCGCACAGGGAAGTTCCTACGAGCAGTACTTC
J: TRBJ1-1; D: -; V: TRBV29-1; size: -; CDR3: CSVGALNTEAFF; DNA: TGCAGCGTTGGCGCCTTGAACACTGAAGCTTTCTTT
J: TRBJ2-7; D: TRBD2; V: TRBV24-1; size: -; CDR3: CATGTRGDEQYF; DNA: TGTGCCACGGGGACTAGGGGCGACGAGCAGTACTTC
J: TRBJ2-1; D: TRBD1; V: TRBV19; size: -; CDR3: CASRTDRGVNEQFF; DNA: TGTGCCAGTAGAACCGACAGGGGGGTCAATGAGCAGTTCTTC
J: TRBJ2-7; D: TRBD2; V: TRBV7-8; size: -; CDR3: CASLSGNSYEQYF; DNA: TGTGCCAGCCTTAGCGGGAACTCCTACGAGCAGTACTTC
J: TRBJ2-1; D: TRBD2; V: TRBV5-5; size: -; CDR3: CASSRGAGVNEQFF; DNA: TGTGCCAGCAGCCGGGGAGCGGGAGTAAATGAGCAGTTCTTC
J: TRBJ2-7; D: -; V: TRBV5-1; size: -; CDR3: CASSTDTGYEQYF; DNA: TGCGCCAGCAGCACCGATACTGGTTACGAGCAGTACTTC
J: TRBJ2-5; D: TRBD1; V: TRBV6-5; size: -; CDR3: CASRRTGEVKTQYF; DNA: TGTGCCAGCAGGCGGACAGGGGAGGTAAAGACCCAGTACTTC
J: TRBJ2-7; D: TRBD2; V: TRBV2; size: -; CDR3: CASSGASGLEFYEQYF; DNA: TGTGCCAGCAGTGGAGCCTCGGGACTAGAGTTTTACGAGCAGTACTTC
J: TRBJ2-1; D: -; V: TRBV6-5; size: -; CDR3: CASRRTIHNEQFF; DNA: TGTGCCAGCAGGCGGACTATTCACAATGAGCAGTTCTTC
J: TRBJ2-7; D: -; V: TRBV18; size: -; CDR3: CASSPRPDSYEQYF; DNA: TGTGCCAGCTCACCTCGACCAGACTCCTACGAGCAGTACTTC
J: TRBJ1-5; D: -; V: TRBV5-1; size: few; CDR3: CASSLAGDQPQHF; DNA: TGCGCCAGCAGCTTGGCAGGGGATCAGCCCCAGCATTTT
J: TRBJ1-6; D: -; V: TRBV18; size: -; CDR3: CASSPTENSPLHF; DNA: TGTGCCAGCTCACCGACAGAAAATTCACCCCTCCACTTT
J: TRBJ1-1; D: -; V: TRBV19; size: -; CDR3: CASSIFGGINTEAFF; DNA: TGTGCCAGTAGTATATTTGGGGGAATCAACACTGAAGCTTTCTTT
J: TRBJ2-7; D: -; V: TRBV28; size: -; CDR3: CASSPPPENSYEQYF; DNA: TGTGCCAGCAGTCCCCCCCCAGAGAACTCCTACGAGCAGTACTTC